This paragraph covers one T cell receptor beta chain sequence. This specimen includes other DNA sequences encoding the same CDR3. Trimming removed 2 bases from V and 5 bases from J, with 22 bases in between. The V gene's germline CDR1 is SNHLY and CDR2 FYNNEI. The CDR3 contains 19 residues. The data belong to a study of sequential checkpoint blockade in melanoma. Study as a whole: Randomization was 1:1 between first-line nivolumab→ipilimumab and ipilimumab→nivolumab. Both treatment sequences were followed by maintenance nivolumab.

Treatment reported: randomized to nivolumab then ipilimumab (arm A) or the reverse (arm B). None of the patients previously received DNA-damaging chemotherapy. Live CD3+CD8+ CD19− CD56− cells were sorted from PBMCs. Libraries were prepared by immunoSEQ multiplex PCR; TCRdb keeps only in-frame clonotypes and omits some of them. The sample contains 10,000 to 15,000 clones, less than 70% of which appear only once. The sequence was collected from a human donor with melanoma. V usage is TRBV2 and J usage is TRBJ2-6; the D is unclear. Sequenced material: CD8+ T cells sorted from blood (inferred from file names), taken from a patient given nivolumab and ipilimumab in sequence. The CDR3 DNA is TGTGCCAGCAGTGAATACGCTTACCCGATACAAAGTCGGGCCAACGTCCTGACTTTC. Amino acid sequence: CASSEYAYPIQSRANVLTF.